Listed here are 23 T cell receptor beta chains from one sample, sequenced in a study of post-analysis software for immune sequencing data. These receptors' targets are unknown. The library was made from cDNA and included unique molecular identifiers. TCRdb fed the PCR reads into MiXCR, producing one record per CDR3 protein. This table holds 600,000 to 700,000 distinct CDR3 sequences, more than 50% found once. Study-wide results and limits: Comparison of patients with controls showed four or five TRBV segments more frequent in patients, TRBV5-6, TRBV5-1 and TRBV20-1 among them.

Source material: blood. The receptors derive from a girl between 2 and 10 years old with multiple sclerosis.

This clonotype was observed a few times. The chain joins TRBV10-2 to TRBJ2-6; D ambiguous. Trimming cost V 2 bases and J 2 bases, with 4 bases left between them. CDR3 length equals 14 residues. In germline, CDR1 is WSHSY, CDR2 SAAADI. The CDR3 is CASSERTGANVLTF. Written as DNA, the CDR3 is TGCGCCAGCAGTGAGCGGACTGGGGCCAACGTCCTGACTTTC.

This clonotype was seen a single time. This chain links TRBV12-3 or TRBV12-4 with TRBJ2-7; 9 bases match TRBD1. V gave up 3 bases and J gave up 4 bases; unmatched junction bases: 10. This CDR3 has 16 amino acids. The chain's CDR3 is CASSLGARQGDYEQYF. The DNA for the CDR3 is TGTGCCAGCAGTTTGGGGGCCCGACAGGGGGATTACGAGCAGTACTTC.

This clonotype was recorded only once. The chain employs TRBV29-1 and TRBJ1-5; D unresolved. CDR3 length: 14 residues. The ends were cut back, 2 bases at V and 0 bases at J, with 8 bases in the middle. Germline CDR1 reads SQVTM; CDR2 reads ANQGSEA. CDR3 region: CSVECGDSNQPQHF. The CDR3 nucleotides are TGCAGCGTTGAATGTGGGGATAGCAATCAGCCCCAGCATTTT. Together with reference TRBV29-1 and TRBJ1-5, the CDR3 gives the full variable domain: SAVISQKPSRDICQRGTSLTIQCQVDSQVTMMFWYRQQPGQSLTLIATANQGSEATYESGFVIDKFPISRPNLTFSTLTVSNMSPEDSSIYLCSVECGDSNQPQHFGDGTRLSIL.

V gene TRBV12-3 or TRBV12-4 combines with J gene TRBJ1-5; D is possibly TRBD1 (5 bases). Deletions cut 3 bases from V and 7 bases from J, with 16 bases between. This CDR3 comprises 15 residues. DNA for the CDR3: TGTGCCAGCAGTTTTCGGCAGGGTTTAAACCAGCCCCAGCATTTT. It codes for CASSFRQGLNQPQHF.

In its sample, this clonotype was seen a few times. The V call is TRBV25-1, the J call TRBJ1-5, with TRBD1 matching 7 bases. Trimming took 5 bases from V and 5 from J; bases not matched to a gene: 9. Per germline, CDR1 MGHDK and CDR2 SYGVNS. This CDR3 is built from 15 residues. CDR3 in DNA: TGTGCCAGCAGTCCGCCAGGGGGTATAGATCAGCCCCAGCATTTT. Protein sequence: CASSPPGGIDQPQHF.

The V call is TRBV28, the J call TRBJ2-3; D gene ambiguous. Germline CDR1 and CDR2: MDHEN and SYDVKM. Trimming removed 4 bases at V and 0 bases at J, with 5 bases between. CDR3 size: 13 residues. CDR3 sequence: CASSYGSTDTQYF. For the CDR3, the DNA is TGTGCCAGCAGTTACGGGAGCACAGATACGCAGTATTTT.

This chain connects TRBV12-3 or TRBV12-4 to TRBJ2-6; D is uncertain. The CDR3 totals 13 residues. V lost 6 bases and J lost 0, with 3 bases in between. Here the CDR3 DNA reads TGTGCCAGCAGGACCTCTGGGGCCAACGTCCTGACTTTC. Protein product: CASRTSGANVLTF.

V and J are TRBV11-2 and TRBJ2-5, with D unresolved. The DNA end favors TRBJ2-7, so the J call may be wrong. Germline V gene lookup returns CDR1 SGHAT and CDR2 FQNNGV. The length of the CDR3 is 13 residues. CDR3: CASSSGVTYEQYF. For the CDR3, the DNA is TGTGCCAGCAGCTCTGGAGTAACCTACGAGCAGTACTTC.

The V call is TRBV27, the J call TRBJ1-6; 7 nucleotides line up with TRBD1. CDR3 length: 18 residues. Germline V gene data show CDR1 as MNHEY and CDR2 as SMNVEV (reference sequence). V shed 5 bases, J shed 0 bases, and the junction held 10 bases outside the gene matches. The CDR3 region is CASSRKPGQSSYNSPLHF. The CDR3 coding sequence is TGTGCCAGCAGTCGTAAACCGGGACAGAGCTCCTATAATTCACCCCTCCACTTT.

The genes are TRBV4-1 and TRBJ2-4; D perhaps matches TRBD1 (5 bases). Trimming removed 0 bases from V and 8 bases from J, with 11 bases in between. This CDR3 comprises 14 residues. Germline V CDR1 and CDR2: MGHRA, YSYEKL. In DNA form, the CDR3 reads TGCGCCAGCAGCCAAGATCTGGGGCTAGACATTCAGTACTTC. It is translated as CASSQDLGLDIQYF.

This clonotype was seen only a few times. The rearrangement uses TRBV5-1 and TRBJ2-3, with 7 nucleotides matching TRBD1. The V gene's germline CDR1 is SGHRS and CDR2 YFSETQ. Trimming cost V 7 bases and J 5 bases; bases outside gene matches: 7. The CDR3 has 13 residues. The CDR3 loop reads CASGTAGGDTQYF. As DNA, the CDR3 is TGCGCCAGCGGGACAGCTGGAGGAGATACGCAGTATTTT.

V usage is TRBV29-1 and J usage is TRBJ1-3, with D unclear. Germline loops: CDR1 SQVTM, CDR2 ANQGSEA. V was trimmed by 4 bases and J by 3 bases, leaving 13 bases between them. The CDR3 is made up of 14 amino acids. The CDR3, as DNA: TGCAGCGTTGGGTTAGGGCAGGTTGGAAACACCATATATTTT. The encoded protein is CSVGLGQVGNTIYF.

The rearrangement links TRBV5-1 to TRBJ2-1; 10 bases agree with TRBD1. Germline V CDR1 and CDR2: SGHRS, YFSETQ. Unmatched junction bases numbered 5, after V lost 3 bases and J lost 8 bases. This CDR3 contains 14 residues. The CDR3 here is CASSSRDRGDEQFF. CDR3 sequence (DNA): TGCGCCAGCAGCTCGCGGGACAGGGGCGATGAGCAGTTCTTC.

The sample holds many counts of this clonotype. DNA for the CDR3: TGCGCCAGCAGTGGGGGACAGGGATCATGGACTGAAGCTTTCTTT. Translating it yields CASSGGQGSWTEAFF. The chain uses TRBV10-2 and TRBJ1-1; 9 bases are a match to TRBD1. From germline, CDR1 is WSHSY and CDR2 SAAADI. CDR3 size: 15 residues. The V segment lost 4 bases and the J segment 5 bases; nucleotides outside the gene matches: 8.

The chain is built from TRBV2 and TRBJ1-1, with TRBD1 identical over 7 bases. CDR1 is SNHLY and CDR2 is FYNNEI in the germline V gene. J was trimmed by 1 base and V by 8 bases; bases with no gene match: 7. This CDR3 spans 14 amino acids. CDR3 in amino acids: CASSGGQQNTEAFF. In nucleotides, the CDR3 is TGTGCCAGCTCCGGGGGACAGCAGAACACTGAAGCTTTCTTT.

The J gene is TRBJ1-5, the V gene TRBV20-1; a weak D match, TRBD1 (5 bases). In germline, CDR1 is DFQATT, CDR2 SNEGSKA (reference sequence). The length of the CDR3 is 15 residues. The V end was cut by 6 bases, the J end by 6 bases, with 21 bases between. CDR3 sequence reads: CSAQTRTGGSQPQHF. In DNA form, the CDR3 reads TGCAGTGCCCAAACCCGGACGGGGGGAAGTCAGCCCCAGCATTTT.

This clonotype was detected only a few times. This sequence joins TRBV29-1 and TRBJ2-1, with 7 bases fitting TRBD2. V trimming: 6 bases; J trimming: 8 bases; junction bases outside the gene matches: 13. The CDR3 is made up of 14 amino acids. The germline CDR1 and CDR2 sequences are SQVTM and ANQGSEA. CDR3 DNA: TGCAGCGTGACCCACGGTGGAGCGGGACATGAGCAGTTCTTC. Translating it yields CSVTHGGAGHEQFF.

This clonotype was seen at least ten times. The chain employs TRBV29-1 and TRBJ1-5; 10 bases fit TRBD1. There are 15 residues in the CDR3. With 4 bases clipped from V and 5 bases from J, the junction kept 8 bases outside the gene matches. From germline, CDR1 is SQVTM and CDR2 ANQGSEA. The CDR3 bases are TGCAGCGTTGCTGGGACAGGGGAAAGGGATCAGCCCCAGCATTTT. It codes for CSVAGTGERDQPQHF.

Regarding this clonotype: One junction end disagrees with the germline gene, perhaps due to a read error. J is TRBJ2-1 and V is TRBV12-3 or TRBV12-4; 11 bases line up with TRBD2. This CDR3 region has 16 residues. The DNA of the CDR3 is TGTGCCAACAGTTTCTTGAGTAGCGGGGGGGCGAATGAGCAGTTCTTC. Translating gives CANSFLSSGGANEQFF.

The CDR3 is CASSETSGIQETQYF. The CDR3 nucleotides are TGTGCCAGCAGCGAGACTAGCGGTATCCAAGAGACCCAGTACTTC. V gene TRBV11-1 combines with J gene TRBJ2-5; 9 nucleotides align to TRBD2. The length of the CDR3 is 15 residues. CDR1 is SGHAT and CDR2 is FQDESV in the germline V gene (reference sequence). After removal of 5 bases from V and 1 base from J, the junction contained 5 bases not matched to a gene.

V usage is TRBV20-1 and J usage is TRBJ1-5; a possible D gene is TRBD1 (6 bases). Trimming stripped 3 bases from V and 3 bases from J, with 12 bases between. There are 14 residues in the CDR3. Germline CDR1 DFQATT, CDR2 SNEGSKA (reference sequence). CDR3 loop: CSASGGGNNQPQHF. The CDR3 DNA sequence: TGCAGTGCTAGTGGCGGGGGCAACAATCAGCCCCAGCATTTT.

This chain links TRBV10-3 with TRBJ1-2; D gene uncertain. Germline V gene lookup returns CDR1 ENHRY and CDR2 SYGVKD. The CDR3 runs to 13 residues. V lost 3 bases, J lost 1 base, and 6 bases lay in between. The CDR3 sequence: CAISDGHNYGYTF. CDR3 sequence (DNA): TGTGCCATCAGTGACGGCCATAACTATGGCTACACCTTC.

The chain couples TRBV7-2 to TRBJ2-1, with unresolved D. From germline, CDR1 is SGHTA and CDR2 FQGNSA. The CDR3 has 12 residues. The V end lost 4 bases, the J end lost 7 bases, and 8 bases lay between the germline ends. CDR3 sequence reads: CASSSGWNEQFF. CDR3 coding DNA: TGTGCCAGCAGCTCCGGGTGGAATGAGCAGTTCTTC.